This entry is about one T cell receptor (beta chain). Its antigen is still unknown. Clones were sequenced by immunoSEQ multiplex PCR, and TCRdb holds only the in-frame ones, with some missing. This table has 150,000 to 180,000 clones, roughly nine tenths appearing once. These data come from a study of T cell responses to AZD1222 COVID-19 vaccine. Broader study findings: A reported finding is that nearly half of spike-specific TCRs target unmutated variant regions. It was only a handful of AZD1222 recipients who were seropositive at baseline. Most donors were white British and more were female, and clonal diversity was possibly underestimated. Spike as a whole was targeted by vaccine-associated CD4 TCRs, dominant at 160-218 and 743-854.

The germline V and J ends were trimmed by 5 bases and 4 bases, with 11 bases remaining between them. There are 13 residues in the CDR3. Sample: peripheral blood, taken on day 0 of MenACWY control vaccination. This sequence joins TRBV12-3 or TRBV12-4 and TRBJ1-2, with D possibly being TRBD1 (6 bases). The clonotype was recovered from an adult in good health. In DNA, the CDR3 is TGTGCCAGCAGTGTACAGGGAATCTATGGCTACACCTTC. Its protein product is CASSVQGIYGYTF.